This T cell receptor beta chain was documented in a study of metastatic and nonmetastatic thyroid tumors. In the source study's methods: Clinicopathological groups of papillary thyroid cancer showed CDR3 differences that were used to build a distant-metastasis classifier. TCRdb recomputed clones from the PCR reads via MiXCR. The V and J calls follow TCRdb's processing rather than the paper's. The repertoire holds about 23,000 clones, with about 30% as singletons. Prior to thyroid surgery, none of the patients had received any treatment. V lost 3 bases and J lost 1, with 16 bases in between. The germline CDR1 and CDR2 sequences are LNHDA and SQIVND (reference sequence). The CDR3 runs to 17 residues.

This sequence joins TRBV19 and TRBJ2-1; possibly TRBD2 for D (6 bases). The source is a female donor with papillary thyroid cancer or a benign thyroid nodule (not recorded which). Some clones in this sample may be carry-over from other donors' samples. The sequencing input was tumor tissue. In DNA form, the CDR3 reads TGTGCCAGTAGTATGCTTACTTTCGGGGGTTCCTACAATGAGCAGTTCTTC. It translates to CASSMLTFGGSYNEQFF.